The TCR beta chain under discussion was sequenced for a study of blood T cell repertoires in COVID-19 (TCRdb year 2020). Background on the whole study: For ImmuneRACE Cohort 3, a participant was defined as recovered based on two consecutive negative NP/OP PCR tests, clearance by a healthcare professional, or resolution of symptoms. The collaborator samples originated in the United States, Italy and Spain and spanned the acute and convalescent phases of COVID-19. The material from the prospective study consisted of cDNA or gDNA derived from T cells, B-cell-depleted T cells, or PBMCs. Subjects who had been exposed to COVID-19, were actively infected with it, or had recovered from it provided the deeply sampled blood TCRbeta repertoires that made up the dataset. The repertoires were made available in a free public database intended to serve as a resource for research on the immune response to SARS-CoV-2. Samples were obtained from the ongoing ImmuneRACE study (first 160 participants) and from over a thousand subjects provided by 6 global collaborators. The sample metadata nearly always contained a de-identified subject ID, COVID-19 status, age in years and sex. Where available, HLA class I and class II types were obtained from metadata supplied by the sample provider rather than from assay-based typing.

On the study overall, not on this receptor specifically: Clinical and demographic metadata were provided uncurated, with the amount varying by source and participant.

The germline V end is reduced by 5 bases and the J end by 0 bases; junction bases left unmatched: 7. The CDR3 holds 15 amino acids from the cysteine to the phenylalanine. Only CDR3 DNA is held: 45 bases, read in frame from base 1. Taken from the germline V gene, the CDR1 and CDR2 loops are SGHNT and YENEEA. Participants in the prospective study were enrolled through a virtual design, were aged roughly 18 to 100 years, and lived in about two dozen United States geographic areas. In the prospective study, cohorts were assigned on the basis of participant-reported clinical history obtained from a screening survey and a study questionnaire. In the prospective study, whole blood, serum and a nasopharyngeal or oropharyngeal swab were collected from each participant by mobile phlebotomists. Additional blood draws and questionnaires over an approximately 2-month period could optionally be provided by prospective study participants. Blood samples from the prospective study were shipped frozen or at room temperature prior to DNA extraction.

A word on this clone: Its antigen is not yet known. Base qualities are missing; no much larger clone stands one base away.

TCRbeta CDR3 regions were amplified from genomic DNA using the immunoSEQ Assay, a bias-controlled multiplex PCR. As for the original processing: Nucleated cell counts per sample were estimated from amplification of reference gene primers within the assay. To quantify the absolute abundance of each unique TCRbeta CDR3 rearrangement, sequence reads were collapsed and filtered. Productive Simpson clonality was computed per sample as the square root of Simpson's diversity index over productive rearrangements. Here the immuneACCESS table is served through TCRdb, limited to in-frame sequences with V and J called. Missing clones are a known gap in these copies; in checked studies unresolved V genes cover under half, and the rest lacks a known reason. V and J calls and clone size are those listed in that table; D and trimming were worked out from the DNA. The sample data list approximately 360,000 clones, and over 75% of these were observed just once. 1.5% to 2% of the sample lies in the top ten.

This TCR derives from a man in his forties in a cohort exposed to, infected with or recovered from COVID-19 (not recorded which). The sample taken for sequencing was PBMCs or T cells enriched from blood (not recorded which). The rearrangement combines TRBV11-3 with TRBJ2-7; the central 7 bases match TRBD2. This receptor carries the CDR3 CASSPGGGSSYEQYF. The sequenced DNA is TGTGCCAGCAGCCCTGGCGGCGGGAGCTCCTACGAGCAGTACTTC. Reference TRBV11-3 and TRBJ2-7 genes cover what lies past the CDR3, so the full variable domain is EAGVVQSPRYKIIEKKQPVAFWCNPISGHNTLYWYLQNLGQGPELLIRYENEEAVDDSQLPKDRFSAERLKGVDSTLKIQPAELGDSAVYLCASSPGGGSSYEQYFGPGTRLTVT.